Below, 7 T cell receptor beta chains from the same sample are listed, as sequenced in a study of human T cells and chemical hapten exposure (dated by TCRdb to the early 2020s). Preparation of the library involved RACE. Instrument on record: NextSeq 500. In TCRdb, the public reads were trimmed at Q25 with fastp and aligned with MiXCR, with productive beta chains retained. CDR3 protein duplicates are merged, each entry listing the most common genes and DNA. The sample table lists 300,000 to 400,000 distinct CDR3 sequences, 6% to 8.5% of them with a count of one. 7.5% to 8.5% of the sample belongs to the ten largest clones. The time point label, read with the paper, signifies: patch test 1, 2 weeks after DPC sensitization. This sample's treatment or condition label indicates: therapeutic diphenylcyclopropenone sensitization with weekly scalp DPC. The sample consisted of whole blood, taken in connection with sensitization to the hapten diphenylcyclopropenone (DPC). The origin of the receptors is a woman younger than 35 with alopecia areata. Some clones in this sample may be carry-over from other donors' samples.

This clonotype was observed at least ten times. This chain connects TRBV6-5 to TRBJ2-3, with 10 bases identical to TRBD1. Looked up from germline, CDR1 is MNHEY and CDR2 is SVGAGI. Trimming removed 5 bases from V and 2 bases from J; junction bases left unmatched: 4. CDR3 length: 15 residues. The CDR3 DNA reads TGTGCCAGCAGTAGGACAGGGGGAGTCACAGATACGCAGTATTTT. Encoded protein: CASSRTGGVTDTQYF.

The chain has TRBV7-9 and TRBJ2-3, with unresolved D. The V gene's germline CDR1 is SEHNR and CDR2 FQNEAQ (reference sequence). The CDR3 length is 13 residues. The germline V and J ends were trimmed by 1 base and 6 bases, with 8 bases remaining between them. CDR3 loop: CASSLGLLDTQYF. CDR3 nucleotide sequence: TGTGCCAGCAGCTTAGGCCTATTGGATACGCAGTATTTT.

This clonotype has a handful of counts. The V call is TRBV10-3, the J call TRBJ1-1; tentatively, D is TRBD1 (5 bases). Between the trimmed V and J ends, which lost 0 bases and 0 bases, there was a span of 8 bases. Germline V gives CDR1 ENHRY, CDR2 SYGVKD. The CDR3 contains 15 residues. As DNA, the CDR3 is TGTGCCATCAGTGAGTCAAGGGGTTTGAACACTGAAGCTTTCTTT. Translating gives CAISESRGLNTEAFF.

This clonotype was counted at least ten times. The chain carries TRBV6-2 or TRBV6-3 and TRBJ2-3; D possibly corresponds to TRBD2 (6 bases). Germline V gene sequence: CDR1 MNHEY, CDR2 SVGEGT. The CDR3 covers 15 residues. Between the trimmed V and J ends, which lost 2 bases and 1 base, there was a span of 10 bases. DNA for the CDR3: TGTGCCAGCAGTTACGGCGGGATAGGCACAGATACGCAGTATTTT. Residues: CASSYGGIGTDTQYF.

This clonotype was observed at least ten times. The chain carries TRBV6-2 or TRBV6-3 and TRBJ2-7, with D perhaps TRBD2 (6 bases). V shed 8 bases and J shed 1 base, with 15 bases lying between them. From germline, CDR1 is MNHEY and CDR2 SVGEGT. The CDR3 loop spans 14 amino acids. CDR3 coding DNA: TGTGCCAGCGGTACCGGGGGATCATCCTACGAGCAGTACTTC. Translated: CASGTGGSSYEQYF.

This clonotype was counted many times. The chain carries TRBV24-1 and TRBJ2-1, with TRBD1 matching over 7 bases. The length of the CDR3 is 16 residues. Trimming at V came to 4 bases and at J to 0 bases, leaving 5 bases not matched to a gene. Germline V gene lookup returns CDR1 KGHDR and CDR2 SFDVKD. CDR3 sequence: CATSDSTGNSYNEQFF. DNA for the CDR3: TGTGCCACCAGTGACTCGACAGGGAACTCCTACAATGAGCAGTTCTTC.

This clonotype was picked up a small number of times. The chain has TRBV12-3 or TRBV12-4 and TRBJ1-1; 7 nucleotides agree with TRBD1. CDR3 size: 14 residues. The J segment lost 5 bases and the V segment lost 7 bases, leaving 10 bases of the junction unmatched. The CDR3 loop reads CASKRQGAPTEAFF. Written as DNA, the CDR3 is TGTGCCAGCAAACGACAGGGAGCCCCGACTGAAGCTTTCTTT.